The 2 T cell receptor beta chains below come from one sample, sequenced in a study of blood T cell repertoires in COVID-19. Assay used: immunoSEQ multiplex PCR; TCRdb lists only in-frame clones, some missing. The table includes hundreds of thousands of clones, around 85% detected once. The sequenced sample consisted of peripheral blood. These receptors originate from a middle-aged man with active or convalescent COVID-19.

J is TRBJ2-1 and V is TRBV7-3, with a possible D match to TRBD2 (6 bases). Per germline, CDR1 SGHTA and CDR2 FQGTGA. The ends were cut back, 2 bases at V and 1 base at J, with 21 bases in the middle. CDR3 size: 19 residues. The CDR3 reads CASSLGSGTPKGSYNEQFF. In DNA form, the CDR3 reads TGTGCCAGCAGCTTAGGTAGCGGCACTCCCAAGGGGTCCTACAATGAGCAGTTCTTC.

The CDR3 DNA sequence: TGTGCCAGCAGCGCGGGACAGGGGAATTTTGCTAACTATGGCTACACCTTC. Amino acids: CASSAGQGNFANYGYTF. The rearrangement uses TRBV3-1 (or the pseudogene TRBV3-2) and TRBJ1-2; 10 bases align to TRBD1. This CDR3 region has 17 residues. Trimming cost V 5 bases and J 0 bases; bases outside gene matches: 9. Germline loops: CDR1 LGHDT, CDR2 YNNKEL (reference sequence).